These 20 T cell receptor beta chains were sequenced from one sample in a study of Siglec-9 on CD8 T cells in melanoma. Assay used: immunoSEQ multiplex PCR; TCRdb lists only in-frame clones, some missing. The sample has 25,000 to 30,000 clones, less than 85% seen once; the top ten hold about 6%. Input material: Siglec-9- CD8+ T cells sorted from blood. Receptors originate from a human donor in good health.

CDR3 coding DNA: TGTGCCAGTAGTCAGACCATTAATGGAGCAGATACGCAGTATTTT. Amino acids: CASSQTINGADTQYF. V is TRBV19 and J is TRBJ2-3; D gene uncertain. CDR1 is LNHDA, CDR2 SQIVND, per germline (reference sequence). This CDR3 is built from 15 residues. V was pared by 5 bases and J by 4 bases, with 16 bases between.

Within the sample, this clone is medium-sized. The chain joins TRBV27 to TRBJ1-5; maybe TRBD1 (6 bases). The CDR3 runs to 15 residues. V lost 5 bases to trimming and J lost 4 bases, with 15 bases between them. Germline V CDR1 and CDR2: MNHEY, SMNVEV (reference sequence). The CDR3 reads CASSPGDYWNQPQHF. CDR3 nucleotides: TGTGCCAGCAGTCCAGGGGACTATTGGAATCAGCCCCAGCATTTT.

This chain uses TRBV15 with TRBJ1-1; unclear D gene. This CDR3 has 15 amino acids. The germline V gene encodes CDR1 LNHNV and CDR2 YYDKDF (reference sequence). With 5 bases removed from V and 5 bases from J, the gap between germline ends came to 18 bases. CDR3: CATSSSPSGSTEAFF. DNA for the CDR3: TGTGCCACCAGCTCATCCCCGTCGGGGTCAACTGAAGCTTTCTTT.

The J gene is TRBJ2-1, the V gene TRBV7-6; D unclear. This CDR3 has 16 amino acids. Germline-derived CDR1 and CDR2 are SGHVS and FNYEAQ. Trimming took off 5 bases at V and 0 bases at J, with 14 bases between the two ends. In DNA form, the CDR3 reads TGTGCCAGCAGCCCGCTGACCCATAGCTCCTACAATGAGCAGTTCTTC. It is translated as CASSPLTHSSYNEQFF. The complete variable domain, with remaining parts taken from reference TRBV7-6 and TRBJ2-1, reads GAGVSQSPRYKVTKRGQDVALRCDPISGHVSLYWYRQALGQGPEFLTYFNYEAQQDKSGLPNDRFSAERPEGSISTLTIQRTEQRDSAMYRCASSPLTHSSYNEQFFGPGTRLTVL.

V gene TRBV27 combines with J gene TRBJ1-1; D not certain. This CDR3 contains 14 residues. V was shortened by 3 bases and J by 1 base, with 9 bases between the two germline ends. Germline V CDR1 and CDR2: MNHEY, SMNVEV (reference sequence). This chain's CDR3 is CASSFAPPNTEAFF. The CDR3 DNA follows: TGTGCCAGCAGTTTCGCTCCGCCGAACACTGAAGCTTTCTTT.

The chain carries TRBV13 and TRBJ1-5; D ambiguous. CDR1 is PRHDT and CDR2 is FYEKMQ in the germline V gene (reference sequence). This CDR3 contains 15 residues. Deletions cut 5 bases from V and 1 base from J, with 12 bases between. This chain's CDR3 is CASSGRRGSNQPQHF. The CDR3 DNA follows: TGTGCCAGCAGCGGACGACGGGGAAGCAATCAGCCCCAGCATTTT.

V and J are TRBV27 and TRBJ2-7; possible D gene TRBD1, 5 bases. This CDR3 comprises 15 residues. Trimming took off 5 bases at V and 3 bases at J, with 17 bases between the two ends. The V gene's germline CDR1 is MNHEY and CDR2 SMNVEV (reference sequence). The CDR3 DNA follows: TGTGCCAGCAGTCCCCGTCAGGGCAACGACTACGAGCAGTACTTC. Translation gives CASSPRQGNDYEQYF.

This chain links TRBV13 with TRBJ2-6, with 8 bases fitting TRBD2. Germline-derived CDR1 and CDR2 are PRHDT and FYEKMQ (reference sequence). The junction had 11 bases not matched to a gene; V was cut back by 6 bases and J by 4 bases. This CDR3 is 17 amino acids long. The CDR3 is CASSPTSGADGANVLTF. DNA of the CDR3: TGTGCCAGCAGTCCTACTAGCGGCGCCGACGGGGCCAACGTCCTGACTTTC. The variable domain in full, with the rest retrieved from reference TRBV13 and TRBJ2-6, is AAGVIQSPRHLIKEKRETATLKCYPIPRHDTVYWYQQGPGQDPQFLISFYEKMQSDKGSIPDRFSAQQFSDYHSELNMSSLELGDSALYFCASSPTSGADGANVLTFGAGSRLTVL.

The chain joins TRBV21-1 to TRBJ1-5. TRBV21-1 is a pseudogene. The length of the CDR3 is 14 residues. CDR3 amino acids: CASSNILDNQPQHF. The DNA of the CDR3 is TGTGCCAGCAGCAATATTCTCGACAATCAGCCCCAGCATTTT.

J is TRBJ2-1 and V is TRBV11-2; D not resolved. The CDR3 spans 12 residues. CDR1 SGHAT and CDR2 FQNNGV come from the germline V gene. With 5 bases removed from V and 5 bases from J, the gap between germline ends came to 7 bases. CDR3 nucleotide sequence: TGTGCCAGCAGCGCCCCGAACAATGAGCAGTTCTTC. Protein: CASSAPNNEQFF.

The rearrangement links TRBV9 to TRBJ1-1, with TRBD1 identical over 7 bases. Germline V gives CDR1 SGDLS, CDR2 YYNGEE. There are 15 residues in the CDR3. After removal of 0 bases from V and 2 bases from J, the junction contained 4 bases not matched to a gene. The CDR3 DNA is TGTGCCAGCAGCGTAGTGTCAGGGGGAAACACTGAAGCTTTCTTT. Its translation: CASSVVSGGNTEAFF.

The chain links TRBV6-6 to TRBJ2-7; D might be TRBD1 (5 bases). V was pared by 0 bases and J by 4 bases, with 7 bases between. This CDR3 contains 13 residues. Germline CDR1 MNHNY, CDR2 SVGAGI (reference sequence). The CDR3 reads CASSYSTAYEQYV. The CDR3 DNA is TGTGCCAGCAGTTACTCGACAGCGTACGAGCAGTACGTC.

The V and J genes are TRBV27 and TRBJ2-1, with D possibly matching TRBD2 (6 bases). Germline CDR1 MNHEY, CDR2 SMNVEV (reference sequence). The V end was cut by 6 bases, the J end by 0 bases, with 12 bases between. This CDR3 is built from 15 residues. Here the CDR3 reads CASRAAGSSYNEQFF. CDR3 coding DNA: TGTGCCAGCAGAGCGGCGGGGAGCTCCTACAATGAGCAGTTCTTC.

CDR3 in amino acids: CATVGQLEGYTF. The CDR3 DNA sequence: TGTGCCACCGTGGGACAGCTTGAAGGCTACACCTTC. The V and J genes are TRBV19 and TRBJ1-2, with TRBD1 matching over 7 bases. V shed 10 bases, J shed 8 bases, and the junction held 10 bases outside the gene matches. CDR1 and CDR2 (germline): LNHDA, SQIVND (reference sequence). The length of the CDR3 is 12 residues.

This clone was recorded once. This chain links TRBV11-2 with TRBJ2-3; TRBD1 might be the D (6 bases). V was trimmed by 5 bases and J by 5 bases, leaving 20 bases between them. The CDR3 length is 16 residues. Germline V gives CDR1 SGHAT, CDR2 FQNNGV. Here the CDR3 reads CASSPQGPGAQDTQYF. CDR3 DNA sequence: TGTGCCAGCAGCCCCCAGGGGCCTGGGGCTCAAGATACGCAGTATTTT. The full variable domain, in which reference TRBV11-2 and TRBJ2-3 provide the parts outside the CDR3, is EAGVAQSPRYKIIEKRQSVAFWCNPISGHATLYWYQQILGQGPKLLIQFQNNGVVDDSQLPKDRFSAERLKGVDSTLKIQPAKLEDSAVYLCASSPQGPGAQDTQYFGPGTRLTVL.

V gene TRBV7-8 combines with J gene TRBJ1-5; 7 nucleotides match TRBD1. This CDR3 region has 15 residues. J was trimmed by 6 bases and V by 3 bases; bases with no gene match: 8. Germline loops: CDR1 SGHVS, CDR2 FQNEAQ. CDR3 region: CASSFLQGPSQPQHF. The CDR3 bases are TGTGCCAGCAGCTTTCTACAGGGGCCCAGTCAGCCCCAGCATTTT.

This clone was found a few times. V and J are TRBV9 and TRBJ2-3; no clear D. V lost 1 base, J lost 0 bases, and 15 bases lay in between. The CDR3 length is 17 residues. Germline values: CDR1 SGDLS, CDR2 YYNGEE. The CDR3 reads CASSVSSTVASTDTQYF. The CDR3 bases are TGTGCCAGCAGCGTATCATCGACCGTTGCTAGCACAGATACGCAGTATTTT.

This chain joins TRBV9 and TRBJ2-1, with D tentatively TRBD2 (5 bases). Trimming took off 4 bases at V and 7 bases at J, with 12 bases between the two ends. The CDR3 contains 13 residues. The germline CDR1 and CDR2 sequences are SGDLS and YYNGEE. The CDR3 loop reads CASSPSGVNEQFF. The CDR3 region has the DNA TGTGCCAGCAGCCCGTCCGGGGTTAATGAGCAGTTCTTC. The full variable domain, in which reference TRBV9 and TRBJ2-1 provide the parts outside the CDR3, is DSGVTQTPKHLITATGQRVTLRCSPRSGDLSVYWYQQSLDQGLQFLIQYYNGEERAKGNILERFSAQQFPDLHSELNLSSLELGDSALYFCASSPSGVNEQFFGPGTRLTVL.

The J gene is TRBJ1-1, the V gene TRBV5-4, with D unresolved. Trimming removed 0 bases from V and 2 bases from J, with 8 bases in between. This CDR3 region has 14 residues. Germline values: CDR1 SGHNT, CDR2 YYREEE (reference sequence). The CDR3 sequence: CASSLGVSNTEAFF. CDR3 sequence (DNA): TGTGCCAGCAGCTTGGGCGTCAGTAACACTGAAGCTTTCTTT.

The chain combines TRBV4-1 with TRBJ2-3; D remains unclear. CDR1 is MGHRA and CDR2 is YSYEKL in the germline V gene. Trimming took off 2 bases at V and 6 bases at J, with 9 bases between the two ends. The CDR3 sequence is 13 residues long. In nucleotides, the CDR3 is TGCGCCAGCAGCCAAATAACTGCGGATACGCAGTATTTT. Its protein is CASSQITADTQYF.